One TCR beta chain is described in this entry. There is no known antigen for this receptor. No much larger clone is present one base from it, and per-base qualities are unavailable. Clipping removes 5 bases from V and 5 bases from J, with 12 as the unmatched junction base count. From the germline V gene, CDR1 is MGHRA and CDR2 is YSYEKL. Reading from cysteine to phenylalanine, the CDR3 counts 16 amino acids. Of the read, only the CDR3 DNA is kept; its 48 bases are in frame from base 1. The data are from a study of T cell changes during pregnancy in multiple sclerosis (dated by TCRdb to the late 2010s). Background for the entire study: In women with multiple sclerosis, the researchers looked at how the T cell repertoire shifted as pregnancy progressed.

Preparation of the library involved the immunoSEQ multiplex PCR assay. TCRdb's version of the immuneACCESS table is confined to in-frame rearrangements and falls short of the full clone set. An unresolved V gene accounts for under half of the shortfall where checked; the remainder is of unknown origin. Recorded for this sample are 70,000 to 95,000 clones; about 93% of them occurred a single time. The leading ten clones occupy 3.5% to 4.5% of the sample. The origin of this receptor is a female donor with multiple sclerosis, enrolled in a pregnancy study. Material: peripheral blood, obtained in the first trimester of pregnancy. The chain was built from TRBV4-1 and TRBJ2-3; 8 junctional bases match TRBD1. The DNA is TGCGCCAGCAGCTTAAGGGACAGGAGTTTCGGAGATACGCAGTATTTT. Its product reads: CASSLRDRSFGDTQYF.